This is a list of T cell receptor beta chains from one sample in a study of cytomegalovirus exposure and HLA in healthy donors. The protocol was immunoSEQ multiplex PCR, while the TCRdb copy is restricted to in-frame clones and leaves out a portion. The sample has around 88,000 clones; about 74% are singletons. The sample comprised PBMCs. Receptors originate from a male donor in good health and CMV-seronegative. Each CDR3 is given with its conserved first and last residue. A D gene is named only where the DNA matches it firmly. Clone size is stated in some rows and not others, as once, few, many or a class when expanded.

J gene | D gene | CDR3 length | clone size | V gene | CDR3 DNA | CDR3 protein
TRBJ2-7 | TRBD1 | 15 | NA | TRBV29-1 | TGCAGCGCCGAAGGTGGGACAGGGGAAAGCTACGAGCAGTACTTC | CSAEGGTGESYEQYF
TRBJ1-2 | NA | 13 | many | TRBV2 | TGTGCCAGCAGTGAATGGGCAGTCGAAGGCTACACCTTC | CASSEWAVEGYTF
TRBJ2-3 | TRBD2 | 17 | few | TRBV7-2 | TGTGCCAGCAGCTTAAGGTCTAGCGGGAGTTTTGCAGATACGCAGTATTTT | CASSLRSSGSFADTQYF
TRBJ2-1 | NA | 12 | NA | TRBV7-9 | TGTGCCAGCAGCTTCGGGATTAATGAGCAGTTCTTC | CASSFGINEQFF
TRBJ2-6 | TRBD2 | 18 | NA | TRBV5-1 | TGCGCCAGCAGCCCGGGGGGGCTTTTAAGCTCTGGGGCCAACGTCCTGACTTTC | CASSPGGLLSSGANVLTF
TRBJ2-1 | TRBD2 | 14 | NA | TRBV28 | TGTGCCAGCATCCCTAGCGGGAGACACAATGAGCAGTTCTTC | CASIPSGRHNEQFF
TRBJ2-5 | TRBD2 | 17 | NA | TRBV7-3 | TGTGCCAGCAGCCCCCCGCCAGCGGGAGGTATACAAGAGACCCAGTACTTC | CASSPPPAGGIQETQYF
TRBJ2-7 | NA | 16 | NA | TRBV7-2 | TGTGCCAGCAGCCGATCGGCAACTAGCAGATACTACGAGCAGTACTTC | CASSRSATSRYYEQYF
TRBJ1-1 | NA | 16 | NA | TRBV27 | TGTGCCAGCGCGAAACCGGGAGCCAAAAAGTACACTGAAGCTTTCTTT | CASAKPGAKKYTEAFF
TRBJ2-5 | NA | 14 | NA | TRBV6-4 | TGTGCCAGCAGTGACTCACAGGGTAAAGAGACCCAGTACTTC | CASSDSQGKETQYF
TRBJ2-5 | NA | 12 | once | TRBV27 | TGTGCCAGCAGTTCTGAAGGGGGAGCCCAGTACTTC | CASSSEGGAQYF
TRBJ2-7 | NA | 15 | few | TRBV9 | TGTGCCAGCAGCGTAGGGACCGGGAACTCCTACGAGCAGTACTTC | CASSVGTGNSYEQYF
TRBJ2-5 | NA | 11 | once | TRBV19 | TGTGCCACCAGGGAAGGGGAGACCCAGTACTTC | CATREGETQYF
TRBJ2-7 | NA | 10 | NA | TRBV25-1 | TGTGCCAGCAGTGAGGCAGGATTGTACTTC | CASSEAGLYF
TRBJ1-4 | TRBD1 | 16 | NA | TRBV28 | TGTGCCAGCAGCCGCGGGACCGGGACAGGGAACGAGGTACTGTTTTTT | CASSRGTGTGNEVLFF
TRBJ2-2 | NA | 15 | NA | TRBV5-5 | TGTGCCAGCAGCTTAAGCGGAAGTCCTGTCGGGGAGCTGTTTTTT | CASSLSGSPVGELFF
TRBJ2-3 | TRBD1 | 16 | NA | TRBV5-1 | TGCGCCAGCAGCTTGGAAGGGACAGGGGGCACAGATACGCAGTATTTT | CASSLEGTGGTDTQYF
TRBJ2-6 | NA | 16 | few | TRBV28 | TGTGCCAGCAGTTTTGAGGGTATCTCTGGGGCCAACGTCCTGACTTTC | CASSFEGISGANVLTF
TRBJ1-3 | TRBD1 | 18 | NA | TRBV6-1 | TGTGCCAGCAGTGCTACAGGGGGGGAACCTTTCTCTGGAAACACCATATATTTT | CASSATGGEPFSGNTIYF
TRBJ1-2 | NA | 15 | NA | TRBV6-1 | TGTGCCAGCAGTGACGTAAAAGAGATTAACTATGGCTACACCTTC | CASSDVKEINYGYTF
TRBJ1-2 | TRBD1 | 15 | NA | TRBV6-5 | TGTGCCAGCAGTTATTCCCAGGACAGGGTCTATGGCTACACCTTC | CASSYSQDRVYGYTF
TRBJ2-2 | TRBD1 | 14 | NA | TRBV6-4 | TGTGCCAGCAGACAGGACAGGGCGGCCGGGGAGCTGTTTTTT | CASRQDRAAGELFF
TRBJ2-2 | TRBD2 | 17 | few | TRBV27 | TGTGCCAGCAGTTTAATCAGACTAGCGGCGAACACCGGGGAGCTGTTTTTT | CASSLIRLAANTGELFF
TRBJ2-7 | TRBD2 | 17 | NA | TRBV27 | TGTGCCAGCAGTCCCTCGAAGACTAGCGGGATCTCCCTCGAGCAGTACTTC | CASSPSKTSGISLEQYF
TRBJ2-7 | NA | 14 | once | TRBV19 | TGTGCCAGTAGTCTTACTCGAGGGGGCTACGAGCAGTACTTC | CASSLTRGGYEQYF
TRBJ2-2 | TRBD1 | 15 | medium-sized | TRBV6-1 | TGTGCCAGCAGTGGGGACAGGGCGCTCCCCGGGGAGCTGTTTTTT | CASSGDRALPGELFF
TRBJ2-2 | TRBD2 | 19 | NA | TRBV27 | TGTGCCAGCAGTTTATCACCCGGACTAGCGGGAGTGAACACCGGGGAGCTGTTTTTT | CASSLSPGLAGVNTGELFF
TRBJ1-2 | NA | 14 | few | TRBV10-3 | TGTGCCATCAAGGAAGGGGCGTTGTTAGGTGGCTACACCTTC | CAIKEGALLGGYTF
TRBJ1-2 | NA | 12 | NA | TRBV6-5 | TGTGCCAGCACCAGAGGAAAGTGGAGCTACACCTTC | CASTRGKWSYTF